This T cell receptor (beta chain) is from a study of blood T cell repertoires in COVID-19. The overall study: From the United States, Italy and Spain came samples of acute and convalescent COVID-19.

The method was immunoSEQ multiplex PCR; TCRdb's version includes in-frame clones alone and lacks a portion of them. This table has some 200,000 clones, 89% appearing once. Two negative PCRs, clearance, or symptom resolution were required of recovered Cohort 3 donors. CDR1 and CDR2 from the germline V gene are SQVTM and ANQGSEA. The CDR3 loop spans 14 amino acids. With 1 base clipped from V and 7 bases from J, the junction kept 6 bases outside the gene matches. This clonotype was sampled from a woman younger than 35 who had recovered from COVID-19. Material: PBMCs or T cells enriched from blood (not recorded which). V is TRBV29-1 and J is TRBJ1-4; TRBD1 agrees at 7 bases. The CDR3, as DNA: TGCAGCGTTGAAGGCGACAGGGCGCCTGAAAAACTGTTTTTT. It codes for CSVEGDRAPEKLFF.